This is a list of T cell receptor beta chains from one sample in a study of OX40 agonist ivuxolimab in advanced cancers. Profiled with immunoSEQ multiplex PCR; TCRdb holds only in-frame clones, not every one. The sample consists of roughly 76,000 clones, 90% to 95% of them appearing once. The sequences come from CD4+ or CD8+ T cells sorted from blood, collected in a trial of the OX40 agonist ivuxolimab. These receptors were collected from an adult with an advanced solid tumor such as melanoma, head and neck, liver or kidney cancer. The CDR3 runs from the conserved cysteine through the conserved F or W. Fields, in order: clone size, V gene, J gene, D gene, CDR3 protein, CDR3 DNA. A D gene is named only where the DNA matches it firmly. Some rows have no size entry. The others give once, few or many, or a class for an expanded clone.

size: -; V: TRBV7-3; J: TRBJ1-5; D: -; CDR3: CASSQGRRRDISNQPQHF; DNA: TGTGCCAGCAGCCAGGGGCGGAGACGGGACATTAGCAATCAGCCCCAGCATTTT
size: -; V: TRBV6-5; J: TRBJ1-5; D: TRBD1; CDR3: CASSDRGDQPQHF; DNA: TGTGCCAGCAGTGACAGGGGTGATCAGCCCCAGCATTTT
size: -; V: TRBV11-1; J: TRBJ2-5; D: TRBD2; CDR3: CASSHGTSFQETQYF; DNA: TGTGCCAGCAGCCACGGGACTAGCTTTCAAGAGACCCAGTACTTC
size: -; V: TRBV5-4; J: TRBJ2-2; D: TRBD1; CDR3: CASSFSGTALTGELFF; DNA: TGTGCCAGCAGCTTTTCCGGGACAGCCCTCACCGGGGAGCTGTTTTTT
size: -; V: TRBV5-4; J: TRBJ2-6; D: -; CDR3: CASSSGALSGANVLTF; DNA: TGTGCCAGCAGTTCAGGAGCCCTCTCTGGGGCCAACGTCCTGACTTTC
size: -; V: TRBV4-1; J: TRBJ1-1; D: -; CDR3: CASSPLALRNTEAFF; DNA: TGCGCCAGCAGCCCTCTGGCCTTAAGGAACACTGAAGCTTTCTTT
size: -; V: TRBV19; J: TRBJ2-3; D: -; CDR3: CASSHQTDTQYF; DNA: TGTGCCAGTAGTCACCAAACAGATACGCAGTATTTT
size: -; V: TRBV4-2; J: TRBJ2-1; D: -; CDR3: CASSPNQETGYNEQFF; DNA: TGTGCCAGCAGCCCAAACCAAGAAACGGGCTACAATGAGCAGTTCTTC
size: -; V: TRBV7-9; J: TRBJ2-1; D: -; CDR3: CASSPSGGIVDEQFF; DNA: TGTGCCAGCAGCCCGAGTGGCGGTATAGTAGATGAGCAGTTCTTC
size: -; V: TRBV9; J: TRBJ2-5; D: TRBD2; CDR3: CASSPSGGAGETQYF; DNA: TGTGCCAGCAGCCCGAGCGGGGGGGCAGGGGAGACCCAGTACTTC
size: once; V: TRBV19; J: TRBJ2-6; D: TRBD1; CDR3: CASSGPNAGQVFSGANVLTF; DNA: TGTGCCAGTAGTGGTCCCAACGCGGGACAGGTATTCTCTGGGGCCAACGTCCTGACTTTC
size: -; V: TRBV4-3; J: TRBJ2-1; D: TRBD2; CDR3: CASSQSGTSYYEQFF; DNA: TGCGCCAGCAGCCAGTCCGGGACTAGCTACTATGAGCAGTTCTTC